This record looks at one T cell receptor (beta chain) sequence and its context. Its antigen remains unidentified. Using RNA template, CDR3s of TCR alpha and beta were amplified with iRepertoire arm-PCR. One-step reverse transcription and amplification started from approximately 100-400 ng of tissue mRNA or PBMC total RNA. TCRdb redid the calling of the multiplex PCR reads with MiXCR, one entry per CDR3 protein. The table shows about 140,000 distinct CDR3 sequences, with 30% to 40% occurring only once. V trimming: 6 bases; J trimming: 1 base; junction bases outside the gene matches: 9. The CDR3 runs to 16 residues. Germline V lookup: CDR1 DFQATT, CDR2 SNEGSKA (reference sequence). This sample stems from a study of glioma-infiltrating T cells. Study-wide findings and caveats: CDR3 overlap between tissue and blood was very small.

The chain uses TRBV20-1 and TRBJ2-1, with 10 bases that match TRBD2. The source of this sequence is a human donor with low-grade glioma or glioblastoma, undergoing nonglioma brain surgery, or in good health (not recorded which). Sequenced material: glioma tissue, nonneoplastic brain tissue, or PBMCs (not recorded which). The CDR3 loop reads CSALAGVSSSYNEQFF. The CDR3 DNA sequence: TGCAGTGCCCTAGCGGGAGTGAGTAGTTCCTACAATGAGCAGTTCTTC.